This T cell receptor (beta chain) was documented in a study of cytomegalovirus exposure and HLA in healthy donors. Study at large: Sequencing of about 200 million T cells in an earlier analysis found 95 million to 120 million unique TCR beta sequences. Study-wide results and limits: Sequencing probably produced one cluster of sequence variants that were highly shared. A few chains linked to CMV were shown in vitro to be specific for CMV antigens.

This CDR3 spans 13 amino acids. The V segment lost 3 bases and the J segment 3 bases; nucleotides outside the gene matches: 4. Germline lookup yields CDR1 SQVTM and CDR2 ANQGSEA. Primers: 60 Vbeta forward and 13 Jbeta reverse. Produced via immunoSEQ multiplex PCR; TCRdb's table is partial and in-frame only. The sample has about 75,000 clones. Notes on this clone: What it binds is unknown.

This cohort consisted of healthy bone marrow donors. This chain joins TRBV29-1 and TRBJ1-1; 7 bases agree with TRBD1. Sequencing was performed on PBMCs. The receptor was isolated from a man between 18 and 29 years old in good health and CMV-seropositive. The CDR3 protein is CSVEAGGYTEAFF. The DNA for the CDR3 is TGCAGCGTTGAGGCAGGGGGGTACACTGAAGCTTTCTTT.